Listed below are T cell receptor beta chains from one sample, sequenced in a study of blood T cell repertoires in COVID-19. Some clones are missing from TCRdb's copy, which holds only in-frame ones; the method was immunoSEQ multiplex PCR. The table has 180,000 or so clones, approximately 85% seen once; the top ten hold 9.8%. The source material was peripheral blood. The receptors originated from a woman older than 75 with acute or convalescent COVID-19. CDR3s include the opening cysteine and the closing phenylalanine or tryptophan. Each record gives: CDR3 DNA, CDR3 protein, V gene, clone size, D gene, J gene. D genes are given only for firm matches. Clone size, where shown, is once, few, many, or a class for clones that have expanded.

DNA: TGTGCCAGCAGGGACAGATCATACACTGAAGCTTTCTTT
CDR3: CASRDRSYTEAFF
V: TRBV2
size: .
D: .
J: TRBJ1-1

DNA: TGTGCCACGACAGGGCCGGATCGGACCCAGTACTTC
CDR3: CATTGPDRTQYF
V: TRBV6-5
size: .
D: TRBD1
J: TRBJ2-5

DNA: TGTGCCAGCAGCCCAACTAGCGGGGCGAACACCGGGGAGCTGTTTTTT
CDR3: CASSPTSGANTGELFF
V: TRBV5-4
size: .
D: TRBD2
J: TRBJ2-2

DNA: TGTGCCAGCAGCTTAGCGGCGGAGGGATCCTATGGCTACACCTTC
CDR3: CASSLAAEGSYGYTF
V: TRBV7-9
size: .
D: .
J: TRBJ1-2

DNA: TGTGCCAGCAGCTTAGCGGGAGGGGTCTACAATGAGCAGTTCTTC
CDR3: CASSLAGGVYNEQFF
V: TRBV7-9
size: .
D: TRBD2
J: TRBJ2-1

DNA: TGTGCCAGCAGGGCCACTAGCGAAGGATCCTACAATGAGCAGTTCTTC
CDR3: CASRATSEGSYNEQFF
V: TRBV6-6
size: .
D: TRBD2
J: TRBJ2-1

DNA: TGCGCCAGCAGCTCGGGCGGGGCAGGCCTAACCTACGAGCAGTACTTC
CDR3: CASSSGGAGLTYEQYF
V: TRBV5-1
size: .
D: .
J: TRBJ2-7

DNA: TGTGCCAGCAGCTTAAGTGCGGGGAGAGGGGCGAACACTGAAGCTTTCTTT
CDR3: CASSLSAGRGANTEAFF
V: TRBV7-2
size: .
D: .
J: TRBJ1-1

DNA: TGTGCCAGCAGTTCAGGGGACGGATTAAACAATCAGCCCCAGCATTTT
CDR3: CASSSGDGLNNQPQHF
V: TRBV6-5
size: few
D: .
J: TRBJ1-5

DNA: TGCGCCAGCAGCTTGGCTTCTCGGGGTCCCTACGAGCAGTACTTC
CDR3: CASSLASRGPYEQYF
V: TRBV5-1
size: .
D: .
J: TRBJ2-7

DNA: TGTGCCACCAGCGCCCCGGGACTTCGCACAGATACGCAGTATTTT
CDR3: CATSAPGLRTDTQYF
V: TRBV24-1
size: .
D: .
J: TRBJ2-3

DNA: TGTGCCAGCAGCTTAGACCCAGGGATGGGCGAGCAGTACTTC
CDR3: CASSLDPGMGEQYF
V: TRBV7-2
size: .
D: .
J: TRBJ2-7

DNA: TGTGCCAGCTCCAGGGAAGGGTCACCCCTCCACTTT
CDR3: CASSREGSPLHF
V: TRBV18
size: .
D: .
J: TRBJ1-6

DNA: TGTGCCAGCAGCCAAGATCAGGGGGCAGGCGGCTACACCTTC
CDR3: CASSQDQGAGGYTF
V: TRBV3-1/TRBV3-2
size: .
D: TRBD1
J: TRBJ1-2

DNA: TGTGCCAGCAGCCCCGACAGGGGGCTTTCACCCCTCCACTTT
CDR3: CASSPDRGLSPLHF
V: TRBV7-9
size: .
D: TRBD1
J: TRBJ1-6

DNA: TGTGCCAGCAGCCAATGGGGTAACGCGATACGGGGGGAGCAGTTCTTC
CDR3: CASSQWGNAIRGEQFF
V: TRBV3-1/TRBV3-2
size: .
D: .
J: TRBJ2-1

DNA: TGCGCCAGCAGTGAGTCGCCAGGCCCCCAGCATTTT
CDR3: CASSESPGPQHF
V: TRBV10-2
size: few
D: .
J: TRBJ1-5

DNA: TGCGCCAGCAGCCAGAGCGGGCGGAAAGAGACCCAGTACTTC
CDR3: CASSQSGRKETQYF
V: TRBV4-1
size: .
D: .
J: TRBJ2-5

DNA: TGCGCCAGCAGCGTCGAGGATCTAGCGGGAGGGGAGACCCAGTACTTC
CDR3: CASSVEDLAGGETQYF
V: TRBV5-1
size: .
D: TRBD2
J: TRBJ2-5

DNA: TGCGCCAGCAGCTTATCGGTCAGGATGAACACTGAAGCTTTCTTT
CDR3: CASSLSVRMNTEAFF
V: TRBV5-1
size: .
D: .
J: TRBJ1-1

DNA: TGTGCCTGGAGTGCCGGGACAGGGGATGAAAAACTGTTTTTT
CDR3: CAWSAGTGDEKLFF
V: TRBV30
size: few
D: TRBD1
J: TRBJ1-4

DNA: TGTGCCAGCAGCTTAGGGTTAGCGGGAGTGGGAGAGCAGTACTTC
CDR3: CASSLGLAGVGEQYF
V: TRBV7-7
size: .
D: TRBD2
J: TRBJ2-7

DNA: TGTGCCAGCAGCCAAAATCCAGGGGACACCGGGGAGCTGTTTTTT
CDR3: CASSQNPGDTGELFF
V: TRBV3-1/TRBV3-2
size: .
D: .
J: TRBJ2-2

DNA: TGTGCCAGCAGCAGCGGGGATTATGGCTGCACCTTC
CDR3: CASSSGDYGCTF
V: TRBV5-6
size: .
D: .
J: TRBJ1-2

DNA: TGTGCCAGCAGCTTGGGGACAGGCACAGATACGCAGTATTTT
CDR3: CASSLGTGTDTQYF
V: TRBV7-2
size: .
D: TRBD1
J: TRBJ2-3

DNA: TGTGCCAGCAGTGAAGGTAGTTCGCGCACAGATACGCAGTATTTT
CDR3: CASSEGSSRTDTQYF
V: TRBV2
size: .
D: .
J: TRBJ2-3

DNA: TGCGCCAGCGCGGGGAGGGCTAGCAAAGAGACCCAGTACTTC
CDR3: CASAGRASKETQYF
V: TRBV5-1
size: .
D: TRBD2
J: TRBJ2-5

DNA: TGTGCCAGCAGCCAGGGCTCTAGCGGGATAGTATTGCAGTTCTTC
CDR3: CASSQGSSGIVLQFF
V: TRBV7-3
size: .
D: TRBD2
J: TRBJ2-1

DNA: TGTGCCAGCAGAAACACAGAGAACACTGAAGCTTTCTTT
CDR3: CASRNTENTEAFF
V: TRBV5-4
size: .
D: .
J: TRBJ1-1

DNA: TGTGCCAGTAGTAGCCGTAGACAGGGGGGGAGCACTGAAGCTTTCTTT
CDR3: CASSSRRQGGSTEAFF
V: TRBV19
size: .
D: TRBD1
J: TRBJ1-1

DNA: TGTGCCAGCAGCTTATTTCAGGGGTCAGATACGCAGTATTTT
CDR3: CASSLFQGSDTQYF
V: TRBV7-8
size: .
D: .
J: TRBJ2-3

DNA: TGTGGAAAAACGAGGGGGGGCACGGACATTCAGTACTTC
CDR3: CGKTRGGTDIQYF
V: TRBV6-5
size: .
D: .
J: TRBJ2-4

DNA: TGTGCCAGCAGGCGGACAGGAACCGAAGCTTTCTTT
CDR3: CASRRTGTEAFF
V: TRBV6-5
size: .
D: TRBD1
J: TRBJ1-1

DNA: TGTGCCAGCAGTGAATTACCGGGTAGACAAGAGACCCAGTACTTC
CDR3: CASSELPGRQETQYF
V: TRBV2
size: .
D: .
J: TRBJ2-5

DNA: TGCAGTGCTAGTGGGGACAGGAAAGGCTACACCTTC
CDR3: CSASGDRKGYTF
V: TRBV20-1
size: .
D: TRBD1
J: TRBJ1-2

DNA: TGCGCCAGCAGCTTAAGCGGGGGTTACAATGAGCAGTTCTTC
CDR3: CASSLSGGYNEQFF
V: TRBV5-1
size: few
D: TRBD2
J: TRBJ2-1

DNA: TGTGCCAGCAGCTTAGTACTGGGACAGCTGTTCCAAGAGACCCAGTACTTC
CDR3: CASSLVLGQLFQETQYF
V: TRBV13
size: .
D: TRBD1
J: TRBJ2-5

DNA: TGTGCCAGCAGTTTCGAGGGGGGGGCGCCTTCCTACGAGCAGTACTTC
CDR3: CASSFEGGAPSYEQYF
V: TRBV27
size: .
D: .
J: TRBJ2-7

DNA: TGTGCCTGGAGTGTACGAGCGGGAGGGCCTGAGCAGTACTTC
CDR3: CAWSVRAGGPEQYF
V: TRBV30
size: .
D: TRBD2
J: TRBJ2-7

DNA: TGTGCCAGCAGCTTAGGTCTAGCGGGTTACACCGGGGAGCTGTTTTTT
CDR3: CASSLGLAGYTGELFF
V: TRBV7-6
size: .
D: TRBD2
J: TRBJ2-2

DNA: TGTGCCAGCAGTGAGGGCAGCAACTATGGCTACACCTTC
CDR3: CASSEGSNYGYTF
V: TRBV6-1
size: .
D: .
J: TRBJ1-2

DNA: TGTGCCAGCAGCGTAGGGGTAGCAAAGACAGATACGCAGTATTTT
CDR3: CASSVGVAKTDTQYF
V: TRBV9
size: .
D: .
J: TRBJ2-3

DNA: TGTGCCAGCAGCCGCGACAGGGGTATAGATACGCAGTATTTT
CDR3: CASSRDRGIDTQYF
V: TRBV7-9
size: .
D: TRBD1
J: TRBJ2-3

DNA: TGTGCCAGCAGCTCGGACAGTTCCTACGAGCAGTACTTC
CDR3: CASSSDSSYEQYF
V: TRBV5-8
size: .
D: .
J: TRBJ2-7

DNA: TGTGCCAGCAGGGACAGGGACTACAATGAGCAGTTCTTC
CDR3: CASRDRDYNEQFF
V: TRBV2
size: .
D: TRBD1
J: TRBJ2-1

DNA: TGTGCCAGCACTGTATTCCCAGATACGCAGTATTTT
CDR3: CASTVFPDTQYF
V: TRBV7-2
size: .
D: .
J: TRBJ2-3

DNA: TGTGCCAGCAGCTTAACAACAGGCAGAGGGGGCAGGGGGCATGGCTACACCTTC
CDR3: CASSLTTGRGGRGHGYTF
V: TRBV11-2
size: .
D: TRBD1
J: TRBJ1-2

DNA: TGTGCCAGTAGTAACTATTGGACAGGGGGCTCCTACGAGCAGTACTTC
CDR3: CASSNYWTGGSYEQYF
V: TRBV19
size: many
D: TRBD1
J: TRBJ2-7

DNA: TGTGCCAGCAGTCCGGGACTAGCGGGGGCCCATGAGCAGTTCTTC
CDR3: CASSPGLAGAHEQFF
V: TRBV2
size: .
D: TRBD2
J: TRBJ2-1

DNA: TGTGCCTGGGCCCTGGGACTAAGGGACACTGAAGCTTTCTTT
CDR3: CAWALGLRDTEAFF
V: TRBV30
size: .
D: .
J: TRBJ1-1

DNA: TGTGCTAGTGGTCTGGGGAACAGTAGGACTTCTGAAGCTTTCTTT
CDR3: CASGLGNSRTSEAFF
V: TRBV12-5
size: .
D: .
J: TRBJ1-1

DNA: TGTGCCTGGAGACTAGCGGGAGGATCGAACACCGGGGAGCTGTTTTTT
CDR3: CAWRLAGGSNTGELFF
V: TRBV30
size: few
D: TRBD2
J: TRBJ2-2

DNA: TGTGCCAGCAGTCGACGACAGGGAACTGAAGCTTTCTTT
CDR3: CASSRRQGTEAFF
V: TRBV12-3/TRBV12-4
size: .
D: TRBD1
J: TRBJ1-1

DNA: TGTGCCAGCAGGGGGGCCCAAAACAATGAGCAGTTCTTC
CDR3: CASRGAQNNEQFF
V: TRBV27
size: .
D: .
J: TRBJ2-1

DNA: TGTGCCAGCACCCTTGGCCCCCCCGTAGCAATCGGGGAGCTGTTTTTT
CDR3: CASTLGPPVAIGELFF
V: TRBV5-4
size: .
D: .
J: TRBJ2-2

DNA: TGTGCCAGCAGCTTACCCCCGGGACAGGGATCCTACGAGCAGTACTTC
CDR3: CASSLPPGQGSYEQYF
V: TRBV7-9
size: few
D: TRBD1
J: TRBJ2-7

DNA: TGTGCCAGTAGTGCCCTATATCAGCCCCAGCATTTT
CDR3: CASSALYQPQHF
V: TRBV19
size: .
D: .
J: TRBJ1-5

DNA: TGCGCCAGCAGCCAAGATGACAGAAACTCTGGAAACACCATATATTTT
CDR3: CASSQDDRNSGNTIYF
V: TRBV4-1
size: .
D: .
J: TRBJ1-3

DNA: TGTGCCAGCAGTTCGACCTCCTCATTCCTCCGGGACAGGGGTTCTTACGAGCAGTACTTC
CDR3: CASSSTSSFLRDRGSYEQYF
V: TRBV27
size: .
D: TRBD1
J: TRBJ2-7

DNA: TGTGCCAGCAGTTACGCGGGCGGGGGGGGATCCTACGAGCAGTACTTC
CDR3: CASSYAGGGGSYEQYF
V: TRBV6-6
size: .
D: TRBD2
J: TRBJ2-7